This paragraph reports one T cell receptor (beta chain). The target antigen is unknown. The data stem from a study of T cell responses to AZD1222 COVID-19 vaccine. Overall study: Investigators merged groups given second doses at roughly 4 or roughly 12 weeks.

Sequencing was performed with immunoSEQ multiplex PCR; in TCRdb, only in-frame clones are kept and a portion is missing. The sample has under 100,000 clones; approximately 86% are singletons. Study-level points and caveats: Repertoires were collected only later (after the peak T cell response had occurred). Possibly, clonal diversity was underestimated; donors were largely white British and included more females.

This CDR3 spans 15 amino acids. Trimming took 5 bases from V and 0 from J; bases not matched to a gene: 4. Germline CDR1 reads MNHEY; CDR2 reads SMNVEV (reference sequence). The receptor was derived from an adult in good health. The sample in question was peripheral blood, obtained on day 0 of AZD1222 vaccination. The gene calls are TRBV27 and TRBJ1-5, with 7 nucleotides matching TRBD1. CDR3 nucleotide sequence: TGTGCCAGCAGTCCCAGACAGGGTAGCAATCAGCCCCAGCATTTT. This sequence encodes CASSPRQGSNQPQHF.